Sequencing of this TCR beta chain was carried out in a study of blood T cells in healthy people across ages. Of note for this clonotype: The antigen is not known.

Study-wide results and limits: The lack of PBMC sorting stopped any conclusive naive versus antigen-experienced comparison.

Through a sample-barcoded 5' primer and a J-beta primer mix, a second PCR was run for roughly 6 to 11 cycles. TCRdb recomputed calls from the 5' RACE reads with MiXCR, one row per CDR3 protein. The sample lists about 640,000 distinct CDR3 sequences, approximately 59% occurring once. The TCR originated in a man between 60 and 75 years old in good health. The sequenced material came from blood.

CDR3 DNA: TGTGCCAGCAGTGGACGGGACAGGCTGAACACCGGGGAGCTGTTTTTT. This codes for CASSGRDRLNTGELFF. This chain joins TRBV6-1 and TRBJ2-2, with 8 bases that match TRBD1. After removal of 4 bases from V and 1 base from J, the junction contained 5 bases not matched to a gene. Per germline, CDR1 MNHNS and CDR2 SASEGT. CDR3 size: 16 residues.